This T cell receptor beta chain is from a study of T cell responses to AZD1222 COVID-19 vaccine. Study findings and constraints: CD4 TCRs covered the whole spike, strongest at regions 160-218 and 743-854.

TCRdb's copy holds only in-frame clones and misses some; the assay was immunoSEQ multiplex PCR. The sample lists about 84,000 clones, 70% to 90% occurring once. As regards this clone: Its cognate antigen is unknown.

Per germline, CDR1 SGHNT and CDR2 YYREEE (reference sequence). This CDR3 has 18 amino acids. Trimming pared 9 bases from V and 0 bases from J, leaving 27 bases between. J is TRBJ1-2 and V is TRBV5-4; weak D call: TRBD1 (5 bases). This receptor was taken from an adult in good health. The specimen was peripheral blood, collected on day 0 of AZD1222 vaccination. The CDR3 nucleotides read TGTGCCATCCCCACCGGAGGGGATCTGGGGACCTCTAACTATGGCTACACCTTC. Protein product: CAIPTGGDLGTSNYGYTF.